Listed here are 24 T cell receptor beta chains from one sample, sequenced in a study of cytomegalovirus exposure and HLA in healthy donors. It was with 60 Vbeta and 13 Jbeta primers that the PCR ran. The assay was immunoSEQ multiplex PCR, and TCRdb's table has in-frame clones only and misses some. The profile shows approximately 150,000 clones, 70% to 85% of them singletons. What was sequenced was PBMCs. The receptors were sampled from a man in his late teens or twenties in good health and CMV-seronegative.

This chain connects TRBV7-3 to TRBJ2-1, with 10 bases lining up with TRBD2. The CDR3 runs 16 residues. J gave up 7 bases and V 3 bases, and 9 bases lay outside the gene matches. Germline V gene data show CDR1 as SGHTA and CDR2 as FQGTGA. DNA for the CDR3: TGTGCCAGCAGCTTGGGTAGCGGGGGGAGGGTTAATGAGCAGTTCTTC. This gives the protein CASSLGSGGRVNEQFF.

The gene calls are TRBV19 and TRBJ2-7, with 8 bases lining up with TRBD2. V lost 4 bases to trimming and J lost 5 bases; unmatched junction nucleotides: 10. Germline V gene data show CDR1 as LNHDA and CDR2 as SQIVND (reference sequence). CDR3 length: 15 residues. CDR3 DNA sequence: TGTGCCAGTAGTACAAGAGGGACTAGTTTGAACGAGCAGTACTTC. Its protein is CASSTRGTSLNEQYF. The whole variable domain, remainder taken from reference TRBV19 and TRBJ2-7, is DGGITQSPKYLFRKEGQNVTLSCEQNLNHDAMYWYRQDPGQGLRLIYYSQIVNDFQKGDIAEGYSVSREKKESFPLTVTSAQKNPTAFYLCASSTRGTSLNEQYFGPGTRLTVT.

This sequence joins TRBV27 and TRBJ2-7, with a weak D call TRBD1 (7 bases). Trimming cost V 6 bases and J 3 bases, with 15 bases left between them. This CDR3 region has 14 residues. The germline gives CDR1 MNHEY, CDR2 SMNVEV (reference sequence). The CDR3 DNA reads TGTGCCAGCAGCCCAGGGGGAGGAGGCTACGAGCAGTACTTC. Encoded protein: CASSPGGGGYEQYF.

This chain links TRBV6-1 with TRBJ1-2; perhaps TRBD1 as D (6 bases). V lost 6 bases and J lost 0, with 14 bases in between. This CDR3 region has 15 residues. Per the germline V gene, CDR1 is MNHNS and CDR2 is SASEGT. CDR3 DNA sequence: TGTGCCAGCAGAACAGGGCTTCGGGCTAACTATGGCTACACCTTC. It specifies CASRTGLRANYGYTF.

The rearrangement uses TRBV7-9 and TRBJ2-1; 7 bases line up with TRBD2. This CDR3 has 16 amino acids. Per the germline V gene, CDR1 is SEHNR and CDR2 is FQNEAQ (reference sequence). The junction had 14 bases not matched to a gene; V was cut back by 6 bases and J by 6 bases. In DNA form, the CDR3 reads TGTGCCAGCAGGAGGGTAGCGGGCGTTCTAGGCAATGAGCAGTTCTTC. Its protein product is CASRRVAGVLGNEQFF. Using reference TRBV7-9 and TRBJ2-1 for the parts outside the CDR3, the full variable domain is DTGVSQNPRHKITKRGQNVTFRCDPISEHNRLYWYRQTLGQGPEFLTYFQNEAQLEKSRLLSDRFSAERPKGSFSTLEIQRTEQGDSAMYLCASRRVAGVLGNEQFFGPGTRLTVL.

The rearrangement links TRBV19 to TRBJ1-5, with D possibly being TRBD1 (6 bases). The CDR3 has 14 residues. Germline lookup yields CDR1 LNHDA and CDR2 SQIVND (reference sequence). V lost 6 bases and J lost 7, with 16 bases in between. CDR3 region: CASSHGQKGQPQHF. CDR3 sequence (DNA): TGTGCCAGTAGCCATGGACAGAAGGGACAGCCCCAGCATTTT. Filled out from reference TRBV19 and TRBJ1-5, the complete variable domain reads DGGITQSPKYLFRKEGQNVTLSCEQNLNHDAMYWYRQDPGQGLRLIYYSQIVNDFQKGDIAEGYSVSREKKESFPLTVTSAQKNPTAFYLCASSHGQKGQPQHFGDGTRLSIL.

The chain links TRBV7-6 to TRBJ2-5; TRBD2 aligns across 7 bases. TRBJ2-7 explains the end of the DNA better; the J call may be wrong. The CDR3 loop spans 14 amino acids. CDR1 SGHVS and CDR2 FNYEAQ come from the germline V gene. The CDR3 coding sequence is TGTGCCAGCAGCAGGGAGGGTGCATCCTACGAGCAGTACTTC. Translated: CASSREGASYEQYF.

This chain joins TRBV4-1 and TRBJ2-2, with TRBD2 matching 11 bases. CDR3 length: 16 residues. V lost 3 bases and J lost 3; bases outside the gene matches: 3. Germline lookup yields CDR1 MGHRA and CDR2 YSYEKL. The CDR3 loop is CASSHPTSGDTGELFF. CDR3 DNA sequence: TGCGCCAGCAGCCATCCGACTAGCGGGGACACCGGGGAGCTGTTTTTT.

The gene calls are TRBV15 and TRBJ2-1, with TRBD2 as a possible D gene (5 bases). Germline CDR1 and CDR2: LNHNV and YYDKDF (reference sequence). The CDR3 extends over 15 amino acids. V lost 7 bases to trimming and J lost 4 bases, with 17 bases between them. The CDR3 region is CATKSGPRPYNEQFF. As DNA, the CDR3 is TGTGCCACCAAAAGCGGACCCAGACCTTACAATGAGCAGTTCTTC. Full variable domain (missing parts from reference TRBV15 and TRBJ2-1): DAMVIQNPRYQVTQFGKPVTLSCSQTLNHNVMYWYQQKSSQAPKLLFHYYDKDFNNEADTPDNFQSRRPNTSFCFLDIRSPGLGDTAMYLCATKSGPRPYNEQFFGPGTRLTVL.

The chain couples TRBV5-4 to TRBJ2-3; TRBD2 matches at 9 bases. The CDR3 consists of 16 residues. The germline V gene encodes CDR1 SGHNT and CDR2 YYREEE (reference sequence). J lost 6 bases, V lost 4 bases, and 12 bases had no gene match. The DNA of the CDR3 is TGTGCCAGCAGCCCCGGGACTAGCAGGGTATCGGATACGCAGTATTTT. Protein: CASSPGTSRVSDTQYF. The full variable domain, its missing parts supplied by reference TRBV5-4 and TRBJ2-3, is ETGVTQSPTHLIKTRGQQVTLRCSSQSGHNTVSWYQQALGQGPQFIFQYYREEENGRGNFPPRFSGLQFPNYSSELNVNALELDDSALYLCASSPGTSRVSDTQYFGPGTRLTVL.

The chain employs TRBV15 and TRBJ2-1; D unresolved. The V end lost 2 bases, the J end lost 0 bases, and 8 bases lay between the germline ends. The CDR3 totals 15 residues. CDR1 is LNHNV, CDR2 YYDKDF, per germline (reference sequence). The CDR3, as DNA: TGTGCCACCAGCAGACTGGTGAGCTCCTACAATGAGCAGTTCTTC. Translating gives CATSRLVSSYNEQFF.

The V and J genes are TRBV5-5 and TRBJ1-1, with D maybe TRBD1 (6 bases). V gave up 4 bases and J gave up 6 bases, with 16 bases separating them. The CDR3 has 14 amino acids. Germline CDR1 is SGHKS and CDR2 is YYEKEE (reference sequence). The chain's CDR3 is CASSLPQGTAEAFF. CDR3 nucleotide sequence: TGTGCCAGCAGCCTACCACAGGGAACCGCTGAAGCTTTCTTT.

The chain joins TRBV11-2 to TRBJ1-5, with D possibly TRBD1 on 5 matching bases. The germline V gene has CDR1 SGHAT and CDR2 FQNNGV. CDR3 length: 15 amino acids. V was clipped by 2 bases and J by 1 base, with 9 bases between them. The CDR3 nucleotides read TGTGCCAGCAGCTTACAGGGAAAAAGCAATCAGCCCCAGCATTTT. This translates into CASSLQGKSNQPQHF.

This clone was picked up one time. This chain uses TRBV27 with TRBJ1-3; D remains ambiguous. Germline CDR1 MNHEY, CDR2 SMNVEV (reference sequence). V was cut by 2 bases and J by 0 bases, with 11 bases left in between. The CDR3 spans 16 residues. CDR3 coding DNA: TGTGCCAGCAGTTTAACCGTCTCCAGCTCTGGAAACACCATATATTTT. Translating gives CASSLTVSSSGNTIYF.

The chain joins TRBV29-1 to TRBJ2-3; TRBD2 agrees at 10 bases. Germline V gene data show CDR1 as SQVTM and CDR2 as ANQGSEA. Trimming removed 8 bases from V and 1 base from J; junction bases left unmatched: 9. The CDR3 contains 15 residues. In DNA form, the CDR3 reads TGCAGCACAAAGGTGCTAGCGGGGGGCACAGATACGCAGTATTTT. Translating gives CSTKVLAGGTDTQYF.

The rearrangement joins TRBV4-1 to TRBJ2-5; TRBD2 agrees at 8 bases. Looked up from germline, CDR1 is MGHRA and CDR2 is YSYEKL. Trimming cost V 4 bases and J 4 bases; bases outside gene matches: 20. This CDR3 comprises 19 residues. CDR3 nucleotides: TGCGCCAGCAGCCTAGGACCGATCATAGCGGGAAGAGAACGAGAGACCCAGTACTTC. This encodes CASSLGPIIAGRERETQYF.

The gene calls are TRBV9 and TRBJ2-5; 7 bases line up with TRBD2. The CDR3 contains 17 residues. Trimming at V came to 0 bases and at J to 2 bases, leaving 10 bases not matched to a gene. Germline V lookup: CDR1 SGDLS, CDR2 YYNGEE. The CDR3 DNA is TGTGCCAGCAGCGTAGGCGTGGCCTCTAGCGGACAAGAGACCCAGTACTTC. It is translated as CASSVGVASSGQETQYF.

Notes on this clone: An end of the junction does not agree with germline; a read error may underlie this. This chain links TRBV7-9 with TRBJ2-7; TRBD2 is a possible D gene (6 bases). The CDR3 contains 12 residues. Per the germline V gene, CDR1 is SEHNR and CDR2 is FQNEAQ (reference sequence). The CDR3 DNA reads TGTTCCAGCAGCTCGGACATCGGGGGGCAGTACTTC. It specifies CSSSSDIGGQYF.

The chain has TRBV7-9 and TRBJ1-1; D unclear. Per the germline V gene, CDR1 is SEHNR and CDR2 is FQNEAQ (reference sequence). CDR3 length: 12 residues. V lost 3 bases, J lost 4 bases, and 6 bases lay in between. CDR3 sequence reads: CASSFTGTEAFF. The CDR3 DNA reads as TGTGCCAGCAGCTTTACGGGCACTGAAGCTTTCTTT. Looking up the rest from reference TRBV7-9 and TRBJ1-1 gives the full variable domain: DTGVSQNPRHKITKRGQNVTFRCDPISEHNRLYWYRQTLGQGPEFLTYFQNEAQLEKSRLLSDRFSAERPKGSFSTLEIQRTEQGDSAMYLCASSFTGTEAFFGQGTRLTVV.

The V and J genes are TRBV11-2 and TRBJ2-1; D not resolved. The CDR3 totals 13 residues. CDR1 SGHAT and CDR2 FQNNGV come from the germline V gene. Trimming left V 0 bases short and J 9 bases short, with 9 bases between. CDR3 region: CASSLETVAEQFF. CDR3 bases: TGTGCCAGCAGCTTAGAAACGGTCGCTGAGCAGTTCTTC.

The chain is built from TRBV5-1 and TRBJ2-5, with D unclear. The germline V and J ends were trimmed by 3 bases and 2 bases, with 5 bases remaining between them. The germline V gene encodes CDR1 SGHRS and CDR2 YFSETQ. CDR3 length: 12 amino acids. The CDR3 here is CASSYPQETQYF. The CDR3 coding sequence is TGCGCCAGCAGCTATCCACAAGAGACCCAGTACTTC.

This clone appeared once. The rearrangement joins TRBV28 to TRBJ2-7; D perhaps matches TRBD2 (5 bases). V was pared by 2 bases and J by 6 bases, with 38 bases between. CDR1 and CDR2 from the germline V gene are MDHEN and SYDVKM. The CDR3 totals 22 residues. CDR3 sequence (DNA): TGTGCCAGCAGTTTACCCCCATCCTCAGCGGCTACCCCTTGGGAGAGGGCCTCCGAGCAGTACTTC. It specifies CASSLPPSSAATPWERASEQYF.

This chain connects TRBV2 to TRBJ1-1; D gene unclear. The V end lost 10 bases, the J end lost 4 bases, and 10 bases lay between the germline ends. The germline CDR1 and CDR2 sequences are SNHLY and FYNNEI. This CDR3 has 11 amino acids. The CDR3 sequence is CATRGGTEAFF. The CDR3 DNA reads TGTGCCACTCGTGGCGGCACTGAAGCTTTCTTT.

The V and J genes are TRBV28 and TRBJ2-4; D unresolved. Per the germline V gene, CDR1 is MDHEN and CDR2 is SYDVKM. This CDR3 contains 12 residues. V was shortened by 4 bases and J by 6 bases, with 7 bases between the two germline ends. For the CDR3, the DNA is TGTGCCAGCAGTTCAGGATTAAACATTCAGTACTTC. It encodes CASSSGLNIQYF.